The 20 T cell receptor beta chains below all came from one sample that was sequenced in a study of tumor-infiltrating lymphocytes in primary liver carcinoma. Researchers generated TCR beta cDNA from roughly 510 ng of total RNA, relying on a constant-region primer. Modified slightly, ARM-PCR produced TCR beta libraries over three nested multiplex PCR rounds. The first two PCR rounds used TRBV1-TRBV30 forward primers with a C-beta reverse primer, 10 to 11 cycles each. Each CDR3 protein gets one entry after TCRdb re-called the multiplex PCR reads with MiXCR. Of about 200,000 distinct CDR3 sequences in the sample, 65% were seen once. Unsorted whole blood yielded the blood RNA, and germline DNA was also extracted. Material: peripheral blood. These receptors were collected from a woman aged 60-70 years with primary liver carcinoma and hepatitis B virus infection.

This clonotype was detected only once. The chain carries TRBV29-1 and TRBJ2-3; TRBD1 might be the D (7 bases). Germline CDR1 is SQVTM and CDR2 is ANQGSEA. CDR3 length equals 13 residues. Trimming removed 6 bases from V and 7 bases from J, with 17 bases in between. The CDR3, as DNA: TGCAGCGTGACAGGGAGGAGAGCATATACGCAGTATTTT. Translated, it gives CSVTGRRAYTQYF.

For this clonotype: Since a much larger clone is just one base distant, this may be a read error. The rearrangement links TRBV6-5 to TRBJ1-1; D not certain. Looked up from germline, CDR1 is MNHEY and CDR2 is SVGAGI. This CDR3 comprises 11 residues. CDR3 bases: TGTGGCAGCACCTCGAACACTGAAGCTTTCTTT. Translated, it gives CGSTSNTEAFF.

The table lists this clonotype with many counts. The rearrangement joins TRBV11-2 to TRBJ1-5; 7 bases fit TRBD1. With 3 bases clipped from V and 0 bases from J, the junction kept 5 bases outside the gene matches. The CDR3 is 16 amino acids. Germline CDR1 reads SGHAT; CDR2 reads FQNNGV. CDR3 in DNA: TGTGCCAGCAGCTTGGGGACAGACTATAGCAATCAGCCCCAGCATTTT. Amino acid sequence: CASSLGTDYSNQPQHF.

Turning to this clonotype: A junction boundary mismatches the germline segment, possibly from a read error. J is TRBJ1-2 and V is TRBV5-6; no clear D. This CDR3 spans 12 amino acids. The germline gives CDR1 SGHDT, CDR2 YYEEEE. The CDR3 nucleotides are TGTGCCAGCAGCTCGGACGGCTATGACTACACCTTC. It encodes CASSSDGYDYTF.

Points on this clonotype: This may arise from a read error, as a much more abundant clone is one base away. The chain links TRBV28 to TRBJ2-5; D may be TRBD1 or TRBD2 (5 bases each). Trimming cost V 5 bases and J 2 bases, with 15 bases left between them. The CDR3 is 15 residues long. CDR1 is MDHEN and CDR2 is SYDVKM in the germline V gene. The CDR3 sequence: CASSPLVEGQETQYF. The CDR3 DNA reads TGTGCCAGCAGTCCCCTCGTCGAGGGGCAAGAGACCCAGTACTTC.

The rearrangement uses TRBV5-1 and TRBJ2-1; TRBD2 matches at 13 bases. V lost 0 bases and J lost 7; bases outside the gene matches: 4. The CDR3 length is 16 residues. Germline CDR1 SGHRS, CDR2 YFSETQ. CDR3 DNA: TGCGCCAGCAGCTTGGGGGGACTAGCGGGATTGAATGAGCAGTTCTTC. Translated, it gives CASSLGGLAGLNEQFF.

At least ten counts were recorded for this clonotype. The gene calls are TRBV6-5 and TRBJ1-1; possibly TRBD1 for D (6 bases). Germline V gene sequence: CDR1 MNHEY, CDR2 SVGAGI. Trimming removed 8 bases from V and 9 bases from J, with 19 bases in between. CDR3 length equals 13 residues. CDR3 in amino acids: CASYPRGGRKAFF. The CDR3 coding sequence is TGTGCCAGCTACCCAAGGGGGGGGCGGAAAGCTTTCTTT.

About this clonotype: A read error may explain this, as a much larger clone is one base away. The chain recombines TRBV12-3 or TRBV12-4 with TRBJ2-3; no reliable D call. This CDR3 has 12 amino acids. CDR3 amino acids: CASRSDTDMQYF. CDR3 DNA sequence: TGTGCCAGCCGCTCCGATACAGATATGCAGTATTTT.

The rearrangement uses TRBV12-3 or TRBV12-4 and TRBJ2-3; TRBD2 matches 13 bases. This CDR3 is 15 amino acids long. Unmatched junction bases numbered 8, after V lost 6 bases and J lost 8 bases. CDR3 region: CASSRTSGGTVTQYF. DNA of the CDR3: TGTGCCAGCAGCCGGACTAGCGGGGGCACGGTTACGCAGTATTTT.

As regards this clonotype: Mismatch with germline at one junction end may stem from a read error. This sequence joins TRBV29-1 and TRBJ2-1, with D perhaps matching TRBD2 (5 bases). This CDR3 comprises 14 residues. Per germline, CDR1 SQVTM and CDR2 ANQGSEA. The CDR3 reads CSVNGYRTHEEQFF. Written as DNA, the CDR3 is TGTAGCGTTAATGGATATCGAACCCACGAAGAGCAGTTCTTC.

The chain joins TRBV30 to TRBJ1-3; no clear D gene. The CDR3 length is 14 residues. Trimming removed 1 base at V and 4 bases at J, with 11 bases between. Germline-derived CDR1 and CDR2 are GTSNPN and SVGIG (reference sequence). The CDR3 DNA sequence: TGTGCCTGGAGTGCCGAGGGTAACGGAAACACCATATATTTT. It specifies CAWSAEGNGNTIYF.

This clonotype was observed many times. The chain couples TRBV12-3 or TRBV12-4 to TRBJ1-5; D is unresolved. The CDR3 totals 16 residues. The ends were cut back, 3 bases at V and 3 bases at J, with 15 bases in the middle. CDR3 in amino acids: CASSFSYSGTNQPQHF. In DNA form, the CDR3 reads TGTGCCAGCAGTTTCTCCTATTCGGGCACCAATCAGCCCCAGCATTTT.

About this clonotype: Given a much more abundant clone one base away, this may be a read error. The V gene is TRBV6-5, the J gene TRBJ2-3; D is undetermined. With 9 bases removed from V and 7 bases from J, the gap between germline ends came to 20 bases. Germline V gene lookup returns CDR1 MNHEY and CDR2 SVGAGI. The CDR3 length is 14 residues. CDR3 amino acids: CARRSLGIANTQYF. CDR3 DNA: TGTGCCAGGAGATCCCTCGGAATCGCCAATACGCAGTATTTT.

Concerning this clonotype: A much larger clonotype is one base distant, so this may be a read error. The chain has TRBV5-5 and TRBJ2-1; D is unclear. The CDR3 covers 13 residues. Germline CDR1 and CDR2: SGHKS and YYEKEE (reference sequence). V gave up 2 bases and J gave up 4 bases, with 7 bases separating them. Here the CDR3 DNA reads TGTGCCAGCAGCTTTTACATATACAATGAGCAGTTCTTC. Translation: CASSFYIYNEQFF.

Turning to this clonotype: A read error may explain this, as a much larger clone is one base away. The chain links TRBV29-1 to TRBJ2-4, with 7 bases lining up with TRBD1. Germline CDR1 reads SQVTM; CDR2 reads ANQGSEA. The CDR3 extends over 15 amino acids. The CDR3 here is CSAAPQGDLKNIQHF. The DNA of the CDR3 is TGCAGCGCCGCCCCCCAGGGGGACCTTAAAAACATTCAGCACTTC.

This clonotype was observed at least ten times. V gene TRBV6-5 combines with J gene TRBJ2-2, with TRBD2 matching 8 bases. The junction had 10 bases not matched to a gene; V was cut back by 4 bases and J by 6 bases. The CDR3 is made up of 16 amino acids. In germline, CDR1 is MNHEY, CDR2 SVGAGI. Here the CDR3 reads CASSFGASGFSGELFF. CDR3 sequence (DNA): TGTGCCAGCAGTTTCGGAGCTAGCGGGTTCTCCGGGGAGCTGTTTTTT.

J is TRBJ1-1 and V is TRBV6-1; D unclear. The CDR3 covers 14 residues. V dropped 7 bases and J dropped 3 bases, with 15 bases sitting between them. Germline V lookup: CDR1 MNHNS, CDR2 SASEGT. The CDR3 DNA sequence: TGTGCCAGCAACTCGGTCGGCGTTTACACTGAAGCTTTCTTT. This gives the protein CASNSVGVYTEAFF.

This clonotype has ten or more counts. The CDR3 spells CASTLGDTLNTEAFF. The CDR3 nucleotides are TGTGCCAGCACCCTAGGTGACACCCTGAACACTGAAGCTTTCTTT. The genes are TRBV6-1 and TRBJ1-1; no clear D gene. This CDR3 has 15 amino acids. V gave up 7 bases and J gave up 0 bases, with 15 bases separating them. Germline V gives CDR1 MNHNS, CDR2 SASEGT.

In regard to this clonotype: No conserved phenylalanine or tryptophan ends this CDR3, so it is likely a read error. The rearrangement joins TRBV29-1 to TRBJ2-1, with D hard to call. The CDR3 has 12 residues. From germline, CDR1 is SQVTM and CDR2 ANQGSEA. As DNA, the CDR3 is TGCAGCGTTGAAGGGTTGTGGAATGGGCAGTTCTTG. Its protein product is CSVEGLWNGQFL.

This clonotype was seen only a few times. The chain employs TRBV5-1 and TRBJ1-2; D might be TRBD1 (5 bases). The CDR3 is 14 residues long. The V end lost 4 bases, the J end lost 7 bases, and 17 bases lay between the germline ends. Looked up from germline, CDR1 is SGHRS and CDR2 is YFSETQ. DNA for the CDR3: TGCGCCAGCAGCCTACCCGCCTACGGGACTGGCTACACCTTC. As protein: CASSLPAYGTGYTF. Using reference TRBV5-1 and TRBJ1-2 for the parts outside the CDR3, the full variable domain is KAGVTQTPRYLIKTRGQQVTLSCSPISGHRSVSWYQQTPGQGLQFLFEYFSETQRNKGNFPGRFSGRQFSNSRSEMNVSTLELGDSALYLCASSLPAYGTGYTFGSGTRLTVV.